This T cell receptor beta chain came from a study of Tregs in tolerant kidney transplant recipients. Recipients received nonmyeloablative bone marrow transplants from related graft donors, with transient mixed chimerism. CD4+CD25+CD127- Tregs, CD4+CD25- non-Tregs, CD4 and CD8 cells were sorted. Libraries were prepared by immunoSEQ multiplex PCR; TCRdb keeps only in-frame clonotypes and omits some of them. The repertoire holds tens of thousands of clones, with 75% to 95% as singletons. V was clipped by 5 bases and J by 0 bases; unmatched bases: 3. This CDR3 is built from 16 residues. Germline loops: CDR1 SGHNT, CDR2 YENEEA.

The gene calls are TRBV11-3 and TRBJ2-1; 11 bases match TRBD2. The sample consisted of CD4+ T cells from blood (PBMCs), taken 24 months after the transplant. The source is a human patient who received a combined kidney and bone marrow transplant. Some of the T cells may derive from the graft donor. CDR3 nucleotide sequence: TGTGCCAGCAGCCGCACTAGCGGGAGCTCCTACAATGAGCAGTTCTTC. Translated: CASSRTSGSSYNEQFF.